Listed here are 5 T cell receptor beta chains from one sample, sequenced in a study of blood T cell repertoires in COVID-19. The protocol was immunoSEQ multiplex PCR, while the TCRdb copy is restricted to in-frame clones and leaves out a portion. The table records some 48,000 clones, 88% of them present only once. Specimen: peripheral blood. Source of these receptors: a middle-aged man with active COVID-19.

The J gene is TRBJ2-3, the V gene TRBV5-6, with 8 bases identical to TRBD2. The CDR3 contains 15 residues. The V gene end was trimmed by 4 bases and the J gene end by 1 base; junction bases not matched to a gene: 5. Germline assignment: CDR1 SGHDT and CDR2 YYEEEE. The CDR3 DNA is TGTGCCAGCAGCAAAGGACTAGCCGGCACAGATACGCAGTATTTT. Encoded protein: CASSKGLAGTDTQYF.

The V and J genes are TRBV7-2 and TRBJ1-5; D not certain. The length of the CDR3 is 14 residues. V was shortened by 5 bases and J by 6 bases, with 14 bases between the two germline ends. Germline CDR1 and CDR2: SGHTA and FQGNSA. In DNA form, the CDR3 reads TGTGCCAGCAGCCAACGAGGTGGCAGTCAGCCCCAGCATTTT. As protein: CASSQRGGSQPQHF.

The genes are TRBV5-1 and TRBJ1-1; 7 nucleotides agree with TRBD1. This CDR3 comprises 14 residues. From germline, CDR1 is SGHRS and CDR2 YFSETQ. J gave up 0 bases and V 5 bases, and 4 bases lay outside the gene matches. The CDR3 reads CASSSTGMNTEAFF. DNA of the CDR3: TGCGCCAGCAGTTCGACAGGGATGAACACTGAAGCTTTCTTT.

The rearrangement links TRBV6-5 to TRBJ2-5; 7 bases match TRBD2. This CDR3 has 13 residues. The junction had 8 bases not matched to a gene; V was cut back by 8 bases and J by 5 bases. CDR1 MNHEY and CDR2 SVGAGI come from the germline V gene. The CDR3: CASGSGMGETQYF. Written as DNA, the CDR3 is TGTGCCAGCGGGAGCGGGATGGGGGAGACCCAGTACTTC.

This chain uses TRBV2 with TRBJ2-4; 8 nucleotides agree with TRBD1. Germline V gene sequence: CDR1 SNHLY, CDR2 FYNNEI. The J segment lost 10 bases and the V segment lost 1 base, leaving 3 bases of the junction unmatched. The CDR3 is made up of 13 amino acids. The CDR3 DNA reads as TGTGCCAGCAGTGAAGGACAGGGGATAATTCAGTACTTC. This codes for CASSEGQGIIQYF.